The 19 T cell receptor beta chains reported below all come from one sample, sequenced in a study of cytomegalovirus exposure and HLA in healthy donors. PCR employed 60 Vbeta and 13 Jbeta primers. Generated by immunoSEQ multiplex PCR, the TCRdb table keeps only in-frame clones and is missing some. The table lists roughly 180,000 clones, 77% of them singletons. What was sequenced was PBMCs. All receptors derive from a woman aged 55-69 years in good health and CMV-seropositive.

The CDR3 DNA sequence: TGTGCCAGCACCTTTGCCGCAGGACAGCAAGAGACCCAGTACTTC. Its protein is CASTFAAGQQETQYF. The V gene is TRBV7-8, the J gene TRBJ2-5, with a possible D match to TRBD1 (6 bases). V lost 7 bases, J lost 2 bases, and 17 bases lay in between. The germline CDR1 and CDR2 sequences are SGHVS and FQNEAQ. There are 15 residues in the CDR3.

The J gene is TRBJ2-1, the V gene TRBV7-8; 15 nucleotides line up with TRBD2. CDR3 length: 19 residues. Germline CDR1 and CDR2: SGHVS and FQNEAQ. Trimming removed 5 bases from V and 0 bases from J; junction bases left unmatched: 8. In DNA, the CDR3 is TGTGCCAGCAGCAACCCGGGACTAGCGGGAGGAAGCTCCTACAATGAGCAGTTCTTC. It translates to CASSNPGLAGGSSYNEQFF.

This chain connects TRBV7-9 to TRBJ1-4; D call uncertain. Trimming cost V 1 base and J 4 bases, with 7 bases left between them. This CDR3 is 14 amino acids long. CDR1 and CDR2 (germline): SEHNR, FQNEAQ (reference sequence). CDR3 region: CASSLGRVNEKLFF. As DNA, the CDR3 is TGTGCCAGCAGCTTAGGACGGGTTAATGAAAAACTGTTTTTT.

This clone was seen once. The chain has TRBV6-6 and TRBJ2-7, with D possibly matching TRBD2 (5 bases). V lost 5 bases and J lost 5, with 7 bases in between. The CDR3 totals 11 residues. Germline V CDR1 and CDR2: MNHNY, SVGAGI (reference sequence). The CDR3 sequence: CASSRENEQYF. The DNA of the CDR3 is TGTGCCAGCAGTAGGGAGAACGAGCAGTACTTC.

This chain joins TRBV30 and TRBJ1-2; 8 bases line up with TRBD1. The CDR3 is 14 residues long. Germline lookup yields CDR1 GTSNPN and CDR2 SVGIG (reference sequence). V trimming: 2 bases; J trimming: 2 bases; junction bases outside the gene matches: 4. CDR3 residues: CAWSTGGWNYGYTF. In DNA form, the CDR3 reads TGTGCCTGGAGTACAGGGGGTTGGAACTATGGCTACACCTTC.

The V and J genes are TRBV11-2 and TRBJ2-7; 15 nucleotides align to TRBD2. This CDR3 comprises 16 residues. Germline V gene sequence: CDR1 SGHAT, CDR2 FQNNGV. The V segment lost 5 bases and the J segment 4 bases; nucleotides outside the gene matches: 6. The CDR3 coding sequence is TGTGCCAGCAGCACCCGTGGACTAGCGGGAGGGTACGAGCAGTACTTC. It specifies CASSTRGLAGGYEQYF.

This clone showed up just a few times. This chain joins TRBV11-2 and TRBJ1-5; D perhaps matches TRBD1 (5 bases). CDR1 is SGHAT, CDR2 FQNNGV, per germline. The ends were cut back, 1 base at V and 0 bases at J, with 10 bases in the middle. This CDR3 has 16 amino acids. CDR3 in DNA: TGTGCCAGCAGCTTAGTCGGGGGGATTAGCAATCAGCCCCAGCATTTT. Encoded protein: CASSLVGGISNQPQHF.

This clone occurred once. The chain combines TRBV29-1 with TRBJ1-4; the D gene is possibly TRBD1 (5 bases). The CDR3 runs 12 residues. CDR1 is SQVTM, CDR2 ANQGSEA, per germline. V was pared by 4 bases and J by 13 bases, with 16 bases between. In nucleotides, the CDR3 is TGCAGCGTTGGAGATGTTAGGGGTACACTGTTTTTT. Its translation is CSVGDVRGTLFF.

CDR3 sequence reads: CASSSPGIKGGYTF. The CDR3 DNA follows: TGTGCCAGCAGTTCTCCAGGGATAAAGGGGGGCTACACCTTC. This chain uses TRBV28 with TRBJ1-2, with D perhaps TRBD1 (5 bases). This CDR3 is built from 14 residues. Trimming removed 4 bases from V and 8 bases from J, with 17 bases in between. Germline V gives CDR1 MDHEN, CDR2 SYDVKM.

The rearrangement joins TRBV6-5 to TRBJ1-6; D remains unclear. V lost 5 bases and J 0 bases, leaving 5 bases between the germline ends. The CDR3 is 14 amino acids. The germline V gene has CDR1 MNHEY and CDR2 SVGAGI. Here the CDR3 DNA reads TGTGCCAGCAGTAGGAGCTCCTATAATTCACCCCTCCACTTT. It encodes CASSRSSYNSPLHF.

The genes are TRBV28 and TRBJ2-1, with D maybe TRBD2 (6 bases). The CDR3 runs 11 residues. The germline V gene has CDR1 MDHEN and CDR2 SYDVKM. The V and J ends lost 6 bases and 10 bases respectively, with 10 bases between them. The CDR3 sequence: CASSPRGEQFF. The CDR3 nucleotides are TGTGCCAGCAGCCCCCGGGGGGAGCAGTTCTTC.

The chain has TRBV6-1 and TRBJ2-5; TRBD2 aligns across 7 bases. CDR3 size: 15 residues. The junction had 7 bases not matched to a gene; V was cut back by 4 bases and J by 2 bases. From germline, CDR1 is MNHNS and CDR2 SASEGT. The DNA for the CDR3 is TGTGCCAGCAGTGTCTTAGCCGGGGGGCAAGAGACCCAGTACTTC. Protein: CASSVLAGGQETQYF.

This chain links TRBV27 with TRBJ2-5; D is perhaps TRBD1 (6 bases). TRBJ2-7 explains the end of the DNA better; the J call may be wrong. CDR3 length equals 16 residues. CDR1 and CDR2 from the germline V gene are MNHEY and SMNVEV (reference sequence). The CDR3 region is CASSHQPGAISYEQYF. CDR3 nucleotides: TGTGCCAGCAGCCACCAGCCAGGGGCGATCTCCTACGAGCAGTACTTC.

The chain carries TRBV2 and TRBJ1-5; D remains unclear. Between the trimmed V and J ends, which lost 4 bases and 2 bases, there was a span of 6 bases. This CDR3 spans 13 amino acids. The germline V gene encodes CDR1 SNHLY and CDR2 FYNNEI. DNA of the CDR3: TGTGCCAGCAGTGGCGAGGGCAATCAGCCCCAGCATTTT. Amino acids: CASSGEGNQPQHF. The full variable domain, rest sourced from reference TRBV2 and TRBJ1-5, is EPEVTQTPSHQVTQMGQEVILRCVPISNHLYFYWYRQILGQKVEFLVSFYNNEISEKSEIFDDQFSVERPDGSNFTLKIRSTKLEDSAMYFCASSGEGNQPQHFGDGTRLSIL.

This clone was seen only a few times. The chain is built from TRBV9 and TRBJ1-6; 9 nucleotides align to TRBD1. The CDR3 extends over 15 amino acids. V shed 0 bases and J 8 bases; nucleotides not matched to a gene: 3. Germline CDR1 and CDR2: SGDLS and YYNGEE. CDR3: CASSVVGDRDSPLHF. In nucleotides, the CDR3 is TGTGCCAGCAGCGTAGTAGGGGACAGGGATTCACCCCTCCACTTT.

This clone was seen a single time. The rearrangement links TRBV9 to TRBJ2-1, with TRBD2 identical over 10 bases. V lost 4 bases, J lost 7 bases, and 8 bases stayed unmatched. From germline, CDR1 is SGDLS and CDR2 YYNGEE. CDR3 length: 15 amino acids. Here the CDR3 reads CASSRGGTSENEQFF. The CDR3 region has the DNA TGTGCCAGCAGCCGAGGTGGGACTAGCGAAAATGAGCAGTTCTTC. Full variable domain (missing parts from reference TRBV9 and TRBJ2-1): DSGVTQTPKHLITATGQRVTLRCSPRSGDLSVYWYQQSLDQGLQFLIQYYNGEERAKGNILERFSAQQFPDLHSELNLSSLELGDSALYFCASSRGGTSENEQFFGPGTRLTVL.

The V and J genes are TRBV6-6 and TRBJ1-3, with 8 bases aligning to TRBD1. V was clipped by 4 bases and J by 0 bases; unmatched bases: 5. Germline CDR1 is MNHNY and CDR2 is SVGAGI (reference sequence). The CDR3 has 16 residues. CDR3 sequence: CASSSHQGASGNTIYF. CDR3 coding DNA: TGTGCCAGCAGTTCCCACCAGGGGGCCTCTGGAAACACCATATATTTT.

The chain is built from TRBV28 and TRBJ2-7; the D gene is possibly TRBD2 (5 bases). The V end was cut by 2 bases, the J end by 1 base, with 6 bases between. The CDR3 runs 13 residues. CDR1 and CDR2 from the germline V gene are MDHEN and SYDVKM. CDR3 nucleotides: TGTGCCAGCAGTTTACGGGGTTCCTACGAGCAGTACTTC. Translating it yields CASSLRGSYEQYF.

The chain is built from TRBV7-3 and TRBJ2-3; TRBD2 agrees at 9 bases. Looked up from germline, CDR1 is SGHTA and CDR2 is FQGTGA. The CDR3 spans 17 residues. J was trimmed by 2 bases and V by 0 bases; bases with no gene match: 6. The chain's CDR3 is CASSLTASGAITDTQYF. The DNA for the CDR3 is TGTGCCAGCAGCTTAACCGCTAGCGGGGCAATCACAGATACGCAGTATTTT. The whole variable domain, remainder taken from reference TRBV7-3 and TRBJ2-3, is GAGVSQTPSNKVTEKGKYVELRCDPISGHTALYWYRQSLGQGPEFLIYFQGTGAADDSGLPNDRFFAVRPEGSVSTLKIQRTERGDSAVYLCASSLTASGAITDTQYFGPGTRLTVL.